The sequence of this TCR beta chain was determined in a study of molecular identifiers for immune sequencing clone quantification. Study-wide context: Replicates partitioned RNA from around 18,000 or 91,000 naive CD8 cells into five parts, sequencing four.

V was clipped by 5 bases and J by 5 bases, with 24 bases between them. This CDR3 has 17 amino acids. The V gene's germline CDR1 is SGHTA and CDR2 FQGNSA. Many counts were recorded for this clonotype. Previously described methods and listed TCR primers were employed for the bulk TCR libraries. TCRdb re-derived calls from the PCR reads in MiXCR, one entry per CDR3 protein. Seen here are hundreds of thousands of distinct CDR3 sequences, roughly 25% observed once, and the top ten hold 0.7% to 0.95%. Investigators produced naive CD8 libraries from 20,000 to 1,000,000 sorted cells, drawing on 10%, 30% or 50% RNA.

This TCR was sampled from a human donor in good health. Some libraries in this study had Jurkat cell RNA spiked in. Sequenced: naive CD8+ T cells from blood, with Jurkat cell RNA spiked in. The subset was: FACS-sorted CD8+CD4-CCR7+CD45RA+ naive T cells. The J gene is TRBJ1-1, the V gene TRBV7-2, with D possibly TRBD1 on 6 matching bases. Written as DNA, the CDR3 is TGTGCCAGCAGCGAGACTTTGGGGGCGCTGGGTGGGACTGAAGCTTTCTTT. Translated: CASSETLGALGGTEAFF.